The sequence of this T cell receptor beta chain was determined in a study of T cell responses to AZD1222 COVID-19 vaccine. Study-wide results and limits: The study sampled repertoires only after the peak T cell response. Clonal diversity may have been underestimated, and the donors were mostly white British, with more females than males.

Trimming at V came to 4 bases and at J to 4 bases, leaving 8 bases not matched to a gene. The CDR3 length is 15 residues. The germline V gene encodes CDR1 LGHNA and CDR2 YNFKEQ. This table comes from immunoSEQ multiplex PCR, and its TCRdb copy is limited to in-frame clones, with some not included. The sample shows over 100,000 clones, 93% of them seen only once. A remark on this clone: Antigen: not known.

The TCR was taken from an adult in good health. The sequencing used peripheral blood, collected on day 0 of AZD1222 vaccination. The V call is TRBV4-2, the J call TRBJ2-7, with 9 bases that match TRBD2. CDR3 coding DNA: TGTGCCAGCAGCCCGTCCGGGACTAGCAATTACGAGCAGTACTTC. Its protein is CASSPSGTSNYEQYF.